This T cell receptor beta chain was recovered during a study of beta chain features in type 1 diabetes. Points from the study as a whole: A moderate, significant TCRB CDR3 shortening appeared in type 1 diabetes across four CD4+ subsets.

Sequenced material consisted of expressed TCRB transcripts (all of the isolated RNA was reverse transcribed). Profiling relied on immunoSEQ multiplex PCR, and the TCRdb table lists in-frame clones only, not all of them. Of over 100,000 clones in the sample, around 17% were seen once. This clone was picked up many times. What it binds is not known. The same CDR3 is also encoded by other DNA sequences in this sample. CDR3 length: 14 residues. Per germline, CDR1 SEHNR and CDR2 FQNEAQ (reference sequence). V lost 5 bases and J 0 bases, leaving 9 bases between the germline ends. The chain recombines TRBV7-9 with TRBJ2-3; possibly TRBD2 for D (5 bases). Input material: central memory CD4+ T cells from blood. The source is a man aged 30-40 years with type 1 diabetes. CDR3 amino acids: CASSLGASTDTQYF. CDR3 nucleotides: TGTGCCAGCAGCCTGGGAGCTAGCACAGATACGCAGTATTTT. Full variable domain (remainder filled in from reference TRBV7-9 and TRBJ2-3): DTGVSQNPRHKITKRGQNVTFRCDPISEHNRLYWYRQTLGQGPEFLTYFQNEAQLEKSRLLSDRFSAERPKGSFSTLEIQRTEQGDSAMYLCASSLGASTDTQYFGPGTRLTVL.